What follows describes a single T cell receptor (beta chain). Its cognate antigen is unknown. 5'RACE, which relied on constant-segment primers, yielded TCR alpha and TCR beta cDNA libraries carrying sample barcodes and UMIs. MiXCR, run by TCRdb on the 5' RACE reads, gives a single entry per CDR3 protein. The sample lists approximately 400,000 distinct CDR3 sequences; 20% to 25% were seen once. CDR3 length: 11 amino acids. Trimming took off 8 bases at V and 3 bases at J, with 8 bases between the two ends. Germline assignment: CDR1 SGHTA and CDR2 FQGNSA. This entry comes from a study of T-cell memory formation after mild COVID-19. Study-wide context: Largely, TCR clusters stayed within a single donor.

Study-wide results and caveats: While clones contracting from day 15 to 85 were balanced between CD4 and CD8, later expanders leaned CD4+. Some clones that responded were present in memory (sampled pre-infection), which suggests cross-reactive memory joined.

Sequenced material: PBMCs or a T cell subset sorted from them (not recorded which). The V and J genes are TRBV7-2 and TRBJ2-7; D is ambiguous. The receptor's source is an adult woman who had mild COVID-19 (a few samples of this study predate the infection). Cell type and time point are not known. CDR3 residues: CASARYYEQYF. In DNA, the CDR3 is TGTGCCAGCGCCCGCTACTACGAGCAGTACTTC.